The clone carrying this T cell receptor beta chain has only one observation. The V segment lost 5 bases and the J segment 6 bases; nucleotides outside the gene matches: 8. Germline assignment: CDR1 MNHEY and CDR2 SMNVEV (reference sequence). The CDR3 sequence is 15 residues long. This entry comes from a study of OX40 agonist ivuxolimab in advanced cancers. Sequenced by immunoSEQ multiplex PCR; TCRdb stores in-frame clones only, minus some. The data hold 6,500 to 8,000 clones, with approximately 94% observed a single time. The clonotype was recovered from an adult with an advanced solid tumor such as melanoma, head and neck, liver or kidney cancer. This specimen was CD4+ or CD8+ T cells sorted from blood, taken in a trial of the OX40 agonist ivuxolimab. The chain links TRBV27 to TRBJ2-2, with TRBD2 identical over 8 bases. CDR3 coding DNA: TGTGCCAGCAGTCGTAGACTAGCGAGGTCCGGGGAGCTGTTTTTT. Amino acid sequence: CASSRRLARSGELFF.